A single T cell receptor (beta chain) is shown here with its context. These data come from a study of blood T cell repertoires in COVID-19. Authors' processing steps: Reference gene primer amplification in the assay estimated nucleated cell counts. Measured with immunoSEQ multiplex PCR; TCRdb has only the in-frame clones, and not every one. V, J and clone size reflect that table, while D and trimming were determined from the DNA. The repertoire includes around 150,000 clones, around 84% of them detected once, and approximately 7.3% sits in the top ten. Trimming cost V 0 bases and J 5 bases; bases outside gene matches: 8. Germline V lookup: CDR1 MGHRA, CDR2 YSYEKL. The CDR3 contains 17 residues. Membership in each cohort depended on participant-reported clinical history. Either two negative PCRs, clearance, or symptom resolution qualified Cohort 3 donors as recovered.

This chain joins TRBV4-1 and TRBJ2-5, with TRBD2 matching over 11 bases. This clonotype was sampled from a man between 45 and 60 years old who had recovered from COVID-19. Sequencing was carried out using PBMCs or T cells enriched from blood (not recorded which). The CDR3 region is CASSQELAGGPRETQYF. CDR3 bases: TGCGCCAGCAGCCAAGAGTTAGCGGGGGGGCCGCGGGAGACCCAGTACTTC.